This is a list of T cell receptor beta chains from one sample in a study of T cells after yellow fever vaccination. From the 5' RACE reads, TCRdb called clonotypes with MiXCR, one entry per CDR3 protein. Among 300,000 to 350,000 distinct CDR3 sequences listed, approximately 4% were seen once. The starting material was PBMCs, obtained 15 days after the yellow fever booster vaccination. The receptors shown here come from a man between 18 and 35 years old who received the YFV17D yellow fever vaccine. Each CDR3 is given with its conserved first and last residue. Fields, in order: clone size, CDR3 length, V gene, D gene, J gene, CDR3 protein. D genes are given only for firm matches. Some rows mark clone size as missing; the rest say once, few, many or name a class of expanded clone.

clone size: -; CDR3 length: 11; V gene: TRBV12-3/TRBV12-4; D gene: -; J gene: TRBJ2-5; CDR3 protein: CASTFGGTQYF
clone size: -; CDR3 length: 13; V gene: TRBV7-2; D gene: -; J gene: TRBJ2-7; CDR3 protein: CASSPGPVYEQYF
clone size: -; CDR3 length: 18; V gene: TRBV7-6; D gene: TRBD1; J gene: TRBJ1-3; CDR3 protein: CASSPRSTGTFSGNTIYF
clone size: many; CDR3 length: 14; V gene: TRBV20-1; D gene: -; J gene: TRBJ2-7; CDR3 protein: CSARDHTGPYEQYF
clone size: many; CDR3 length: 20; V gene: TRBV10-3; D gene: -; J gene: TRBJ1-1; CDR3 protein: CAISETTLGGHFSTDTEAFF
clone size: -; CDR3 length: 15; V gene: TRBV7-6; D gene: -; J gene: TRBJ2-3; CDR3 protein: CASSLTQGHTDTQYF
clone size: -; CDR3 length: 15; V gene: TRBV7-9; D gene: TRBD2; J gene: TRBJ2-1; CDR3 protein: CASIPSGGPYNEQFF
clone size: -; CDR3 length: 16; V gene: TRBV4-2; D gene: TRBD1; J gene: TRBJ1-4; CDR3 protein: CASSQSPGTGGEKLFF
clone size: -; CDR3 length: 14; V gene: TRBV20-1; D gene: TRBD1; J gene: TRBJ1-6; CDR3 protein: CSAARTGSSSPLHF
clone size: many; CDR3 length: 14; V gene: TRBV6-5; D gene: -; J gene: TRBJ2-3; CDR3 protein: CASSTLLQKDTQYF
clone size: -; CDR3 length: 15; V gene: TRBV4-1; D gene: -; J gene: TRBJ2-7; CDR3 protein: CASSQNSPAGAEQYF
clone size: -; CDR3 length: 15; V gene: TRBV12-3/TRBV12-4; D gene: -; J gene: TRBJ1-5; CDR3 protein: CASSSRGYSNQPQHF
clone size: -; CDR3 length: 14; V gene: TRBV3-1; D gene: -; J gene: TRBJ2-7; CDR3 protein: CASSPFVTNREQYF
clone size: many; CDR3 length: 12; V gene: TRBV6-6; D gene: -; J gene: TRBJ1-5; CDR3 protein: CASSYPDQPQHF
clone size: many; CDR3 length: 14; V gene: TRBV12-3/TRBV12-4; D gene: TRBD1; J gene: TRBJ1-1; CDR3 protein: CASSTDRGNTEAFF
clone size: many; CDR3 length: 14; V gene: TRBV5-1; D gene: -; J gene: TRBJ1-1; CDR3 protein: CASSQQVGNTEAFF
clone size: -; CDR3 length: 19; V gene: TRBV5-5; D gene: -; J gene: TRBJ1-5; CDR3 protein: CASSLDGPGQIRSNQPQHF
clone size: -; CDR3 length: 13; V gene: TRBV7-9; D gene: -; J gene: TRBJ1-2; CDR3 protein: CASRPEGEVGYTF
clone size: -; CDR3 length: 21; V gene: TRBV6-5; D gene: TRBD1; J gene: TRBJ1-1; CDR3 protein: CASSYSDPSVRGTGVSTEAFF
clone size: few; CDR3 length: 14; V gene: TRBV18; D gene: TRBD1; J gene: TRBJ1-1; CDR3 protein: CASRTGALNTEAFF
clone size: few; CDR3 length: 15; V gene: TRBV7-8; D gene: -; J gene: TRBJ1-5; CDR3 protein: CASSLWQGPSQPQHF
clone size: many; CDR3 length: 15; V gene: TRBV5-1; D gene: -; J gene: TRBJ2-3; CDR3 protein: CASSRTRAETDTQYF
clone size: -; CDR3 length: 13; V gene: TRBV21-1; D gene: -; J gene: TRBJ2-5; CDR3 protein: CASKIDRQETQYF
clone size: many; CDR3 length: 14; V gene: TRBV5-1; D gene: TRBD2; J gene: TRBJ2-5; CDR3 protein: CASRPGLVGETQYF
clone size: many; CDR3 length: 12; V gene: TRBV20-1; D gene: -; J gene: TRBJ1-1; CDR3 protein: CRAYLGNTEAFF
clone size: -; CDR3 length: 15; V gene: TRBV3-1; D gene: TRBD1; J gene: TRBJ1-5; CDR3 protein: CASSPGQGHRQPQHF
clone size: -; CDR3 length: 15; V gene: TRBV20-1; D gene: -; J gene: TRBJ1-6; CDR3 protein: CSALEGGSYNSPLHF
clone size: few; CDR3 length: 15; V gene: TRBV12-3/TRBV12-4; D gene: -; J gene: TRBJ2-6; CDR3 protein: CAITGPSPGANVLTF
clone size: few; CDR3 length: 14; V gene: TRBV20-1; D gene: TRBD2; J gene: TRBJ2-7; CDR3 protein: CSASPPGGAYEQYF
clone size: few; CDR3 length: 17; V gene: TRBV24-1; D gene: TRBD1; J gene: TRBJ2-2; CDR3 protein: CATSDHTGGSATGELFF
clone size: few; CDR3 length: 12; V gene: TRBV10-3; D gene: -; J gene: TRBJ2-7; CDR3 protein: CAISEYSREQYF
clone size: many; CDR3 length: 15; V gene: TRBV10-2; D gene: -; J gene: TRBJ2-3; CDR3 protein: CASSDRPPTADTQYF
clone size: few; CDR3 length: 16; V gene: TRBV6-2/TRBV6-3; D gene: TRBD1; J gene: TRBJ2-3; CDR3 protein: CASSYFPGTGGHTQYF
clone size: few; CDR3 length: 14; V gene: TRBV7-9; D gene: -; J gene: TRBJ1-3; CDR3 protein: CASSLNGQKDTIYF
clone size: many; CDR3 length: 13; V gene: TRBV7-2; D gene: -; J gene: TRBJ1-2; CDR3 protein: CASSLEAGDGYTF
clone size: -; CDR3 length: 15; V gene: TRBV7-8; D gene: -; J gene: TRBJ2-1; CDR3 protein: CASSRSLGGPNEQFF
clone size: many; CDR3 length: 13; V gene: TRBV4-1; D gene: -; J gene: TRBJ1-2; CDR3 protein: CASRSGKGYGYTF
clone size: many; CDR3 length: 13; V gene: TRBV2; D gene: TRBD1; J gene: TRBJ1-2; CDR3 protein: CADRTGEVGGYTF
clone size: many; CDR3 length: 15; V gene: TRBV20-1; D gene: -; J gene: TRBJ2-2; CDR3 protein: CSAPPTSRNTGELFF
clone size: many; CDR3 length: 12; V gene: TRBV7-9; D gene: -; J gene: TRBJ2-3; CDR3 protein: CASSALSDTQYF
clone size: few; CDR3 length: 14; V gene: TRBV28; D gene: -; J gene: TRBJ1-1; CDR3 protein: CASSFVGGGTEAFF
clone size: few; CDR3 length: 16; V gene: TRBV11-3; D gene: TRBD1; J gene: TRBJ1-1; CDR3 protein: CASSLGTGGPLSEAFF
clone size: many; CDR3 length: 15; V gene: TRBV20-1; D gene: TRBD1; J gene: TRBJ1-5; CDR3 protein: CSAYPETGVNQPQHF
clone size: few; CDR3 length: 14; V gene: TRBV6-5; D gene: -; J gene: TRBJ2-5; CDR3 protein: CASSYGGSGETQYF
clone size: few; CDR3 length: 13; V gene: TRBV5-4; D gene: TRBD2; J gene: TRBJ2-5; CDR3 protein: CASTFSGGETQYF
clone size: many; CDR3 length: 13; V gene: TRBV20-1; D gene: -; J gene: TRBJ1-2; CDR3 protein: CSALTPTERGYTF
clone size: many; CDR3 length: 16; V gene: TRBV24-1; D gene: TRBD1; J gene: TRBJ2-5; CDR3 protein: CATSDPNGQGSGTQYF
clone size: many; CDR3 length: 16; V gene: TRBV11-2; D gene: TRBD1; J gene: TRBJ2-2; CDR3 protein: CASSLWTGGVPGELFF
clone size: many; CDR3 length: 15; V gene: TRBV10-2; D gene: TRBD2; J gene: TRBJ2-7; CDR3 protein: CASSELASGNYEQYF
clone size: few; CDR3 length: 17; V gene: TRBV6-2/TRBV6-3; D gene: -; J gene: TRBJ1-1; CDR3 protein: CASSYYSQGRPNTEAFF
clone size: many; CDR3 length: 16; V gene: TRBV5-6; D gene: TRBD1; J gene: TRBJ1-3; CDR3 protein: CASSFWTGNIGNTIYF
clone size: -; CDR3 length: 14; V gene: TRBV24-1; D gene: TRBD1; J gene: TRBJ2-2; CDR3 protein: CATSRQGNTGELFF
clone size: few; CDR3 length: 14; V gene: TRBV10-3; D gene: -; J gene: TRBJ2-3; CDR3 protein: CAISDWRPTDTQYF